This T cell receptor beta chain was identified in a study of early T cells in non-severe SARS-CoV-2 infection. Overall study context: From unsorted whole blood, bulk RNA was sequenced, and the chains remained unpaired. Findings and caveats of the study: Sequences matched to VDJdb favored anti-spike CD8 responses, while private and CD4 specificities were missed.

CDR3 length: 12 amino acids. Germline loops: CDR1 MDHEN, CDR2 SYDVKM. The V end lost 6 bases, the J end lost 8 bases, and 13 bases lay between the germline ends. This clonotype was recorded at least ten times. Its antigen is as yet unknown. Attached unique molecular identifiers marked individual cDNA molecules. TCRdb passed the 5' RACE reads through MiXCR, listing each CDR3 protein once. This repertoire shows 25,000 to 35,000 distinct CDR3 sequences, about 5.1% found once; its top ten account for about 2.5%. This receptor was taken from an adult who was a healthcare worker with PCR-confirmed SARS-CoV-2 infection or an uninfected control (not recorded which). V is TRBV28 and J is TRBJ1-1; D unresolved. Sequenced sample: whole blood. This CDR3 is CASSLPRQEAFF. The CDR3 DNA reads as TGTGCCAGCAGCTTACCCAGGCAAGAAGCTTTCTTT.